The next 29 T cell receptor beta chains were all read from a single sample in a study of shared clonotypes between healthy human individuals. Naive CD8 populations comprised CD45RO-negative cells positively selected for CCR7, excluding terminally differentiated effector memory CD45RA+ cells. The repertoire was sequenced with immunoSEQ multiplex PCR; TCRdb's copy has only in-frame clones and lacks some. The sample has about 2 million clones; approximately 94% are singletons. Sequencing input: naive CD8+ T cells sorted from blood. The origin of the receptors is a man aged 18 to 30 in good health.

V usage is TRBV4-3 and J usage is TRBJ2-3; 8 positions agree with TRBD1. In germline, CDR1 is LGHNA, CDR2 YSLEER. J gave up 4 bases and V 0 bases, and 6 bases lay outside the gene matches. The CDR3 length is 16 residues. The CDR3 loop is CASSQDYRGVADTQYF. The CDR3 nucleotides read TGCGCCAGCAGCCAAGATTACAGGGGGGTGGCAGATACGCAGTATTTT.

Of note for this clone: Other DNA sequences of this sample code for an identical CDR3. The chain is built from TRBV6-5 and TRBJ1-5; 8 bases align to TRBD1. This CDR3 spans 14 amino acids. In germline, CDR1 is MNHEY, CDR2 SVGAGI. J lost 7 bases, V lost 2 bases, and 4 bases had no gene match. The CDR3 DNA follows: TGTGCCAGCAGTTACGGACAGGGCGGACAGCCCCAGCATTTT. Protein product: CASSYGQGGQPQHF.

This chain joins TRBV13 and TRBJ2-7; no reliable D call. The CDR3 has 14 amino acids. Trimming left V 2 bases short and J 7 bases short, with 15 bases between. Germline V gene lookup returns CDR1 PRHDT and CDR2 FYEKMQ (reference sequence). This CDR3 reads CASSLRTPRMEQYF. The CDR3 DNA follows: TGTGCCAGCAGCTTACGTACCCCCCGAATGGAGCAGTACTTC.

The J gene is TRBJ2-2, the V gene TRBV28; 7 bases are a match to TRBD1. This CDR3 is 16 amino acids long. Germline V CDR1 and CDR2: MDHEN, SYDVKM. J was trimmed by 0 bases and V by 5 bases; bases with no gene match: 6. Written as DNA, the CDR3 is TGTGCCAGCAGTCCGGGACAGATCGCGAACACCGGGGAGCTGTTTTTT. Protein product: CASSPGQIANTGELFF.

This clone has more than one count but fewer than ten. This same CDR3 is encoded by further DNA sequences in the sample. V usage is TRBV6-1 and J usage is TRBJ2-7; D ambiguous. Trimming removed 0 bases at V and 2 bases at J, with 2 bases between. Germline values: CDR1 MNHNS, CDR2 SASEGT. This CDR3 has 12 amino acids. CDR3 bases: TGTGCCAGCAGTGAAGCGCCCTACGAGCAGTACTTC. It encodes CASSEAPYEQYF.

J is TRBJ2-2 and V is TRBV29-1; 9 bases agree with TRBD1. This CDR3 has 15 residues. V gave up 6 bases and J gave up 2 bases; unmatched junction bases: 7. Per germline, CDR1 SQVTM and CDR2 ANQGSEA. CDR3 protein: CSVVGDRANTGELFF. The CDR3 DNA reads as TGCAGCGTCGTAGGGGACAGGGCCAACACCGGGGAGCTGTTTTTT.

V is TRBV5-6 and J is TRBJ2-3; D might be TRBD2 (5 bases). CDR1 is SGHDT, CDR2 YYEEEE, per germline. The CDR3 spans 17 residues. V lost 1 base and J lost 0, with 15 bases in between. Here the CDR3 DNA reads TGTGCCAGCAGCTTGTATGTTCGGCTAGCTAGCACAGATACGCAGTATTTT. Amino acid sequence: CASSLYVRLASTDTQYF.

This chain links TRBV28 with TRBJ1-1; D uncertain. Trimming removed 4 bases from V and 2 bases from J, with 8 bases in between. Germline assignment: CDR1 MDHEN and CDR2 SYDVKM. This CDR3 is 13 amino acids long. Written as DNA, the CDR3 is TGTGCCAGCAGTTGGGTAGGCAACACTGAAGCTTTCTTT. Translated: CASSWVGNTEAFF.

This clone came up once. The CDR3: CASSSVSGQGNSPLHF. CDR3 bases: TGTGCCAGCAGCTCCGTTTCTGGGCAGGGTAATTCACCCCTCCACTTT. This sequence joins TRBV7-3 and TRBJ1-6, with D possibly TRBD1 on 5 matching bases. V dropped 4 bases and J dropped 6 bases, with 16 bases sitting between them. Germline CDR1 and CDR2: SGHTA and FQGTGA. The CDR3 extends over 16 amino acids.

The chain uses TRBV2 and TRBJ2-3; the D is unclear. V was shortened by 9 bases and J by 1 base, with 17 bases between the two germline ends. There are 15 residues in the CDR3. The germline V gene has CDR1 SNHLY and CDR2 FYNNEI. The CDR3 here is CASVASALRTDTQYF. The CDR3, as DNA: TGTGCCAGTGTTGCCAGCGCACTTCGCACAGATACGCAGTATTTT.

The CDR3 DNA reads as TGCGCCAGCAGCCTGACCGGGACGGACTTCACAGATACGCAGTATTTT. Translated, it gives CASSLTGTDFTDTQYF. The chain is built from TRBV5-1 and TRBJ2-3; perhaps D is TRBD1 or TRBD2 (5 bases each). V gave up 4 bases and J gave up 2 bases, with 17 bases separating them. The germline V gene encodes CDR1 SGHRS and CDR2 YFSETQ. This CDR3 has 16 residues.

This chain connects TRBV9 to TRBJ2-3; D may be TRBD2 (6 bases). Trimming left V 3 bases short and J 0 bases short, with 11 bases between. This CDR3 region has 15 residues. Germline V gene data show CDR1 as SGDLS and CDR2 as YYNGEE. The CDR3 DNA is TGTGCCAGCAGCGGCGGCGGAGGGAGCACAGATACGCAGTATTTT. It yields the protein CASSGGGGSTDTQYF. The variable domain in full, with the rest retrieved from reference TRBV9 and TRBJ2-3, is DSGVTQTPKHLITATGQRVTLRCSPRSGDLSVYWYQQSLDQGLQFLIQYYNGEERAKGNILERFSAQQFPDLHSELNLSSLELGDSALYFCASSGGGGSTDTQYFGPGTRLTVL.

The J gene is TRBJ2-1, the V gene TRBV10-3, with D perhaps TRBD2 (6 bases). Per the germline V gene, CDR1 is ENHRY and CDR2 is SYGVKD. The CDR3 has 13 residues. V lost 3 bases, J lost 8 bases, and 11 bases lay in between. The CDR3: CAISDGGIDEQFF. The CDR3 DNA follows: TGTGCCATCAGTGACGGAGGGATCGATGAGCAGTTCTTC.

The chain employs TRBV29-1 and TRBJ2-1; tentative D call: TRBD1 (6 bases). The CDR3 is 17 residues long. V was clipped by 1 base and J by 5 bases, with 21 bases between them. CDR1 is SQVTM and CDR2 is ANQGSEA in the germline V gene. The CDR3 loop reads CSVEGPKDSPTNNEQFF. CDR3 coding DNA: TGCAGCGTTGAAGGCCCCAAGGACAGTCCCACGAACAATGAGCAGTTCTTC.

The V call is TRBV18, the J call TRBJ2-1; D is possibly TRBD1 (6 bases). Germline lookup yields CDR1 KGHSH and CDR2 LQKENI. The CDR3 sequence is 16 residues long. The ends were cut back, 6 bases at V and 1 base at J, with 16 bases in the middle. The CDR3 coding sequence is TGTGCCAGCTCGGCCCAGGGGCTAGGGTCCTACAATGAGCAGTTCTTC. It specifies CASSAQGLGSYNEQFF.

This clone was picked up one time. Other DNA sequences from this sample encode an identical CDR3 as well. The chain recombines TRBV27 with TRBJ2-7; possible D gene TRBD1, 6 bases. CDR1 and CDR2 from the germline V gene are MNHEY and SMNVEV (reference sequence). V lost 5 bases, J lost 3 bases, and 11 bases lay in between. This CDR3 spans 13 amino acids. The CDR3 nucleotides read TGTGCCAGCAGTAGGACGGACAGCTACGAGCAGTACTTC. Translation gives CASSRTDSYEQYF.

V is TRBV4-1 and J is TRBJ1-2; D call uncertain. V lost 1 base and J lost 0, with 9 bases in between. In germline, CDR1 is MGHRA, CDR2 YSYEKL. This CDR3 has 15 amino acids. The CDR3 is CASSQGPQANYGYTF. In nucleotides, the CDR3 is TGCGCCAGCAGCCAAGGCCCCCAAGCTAACTATGGCTACACCTTC.

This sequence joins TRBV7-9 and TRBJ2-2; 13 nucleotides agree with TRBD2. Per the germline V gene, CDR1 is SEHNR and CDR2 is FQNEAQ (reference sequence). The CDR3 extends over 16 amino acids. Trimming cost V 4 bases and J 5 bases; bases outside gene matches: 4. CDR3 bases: TGTGCCAGCAGCTCGTGGGGACTAGCGGGGACCGGGGAGCTGTTTTTT. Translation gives CASSSWGLAGTGELFF. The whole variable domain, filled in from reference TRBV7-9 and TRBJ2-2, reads DTGVSQNPRHKITKRGQNVTFRCDPISEHNRLYWYRQTLGQGPEFLTYFQNEAQLEKSRLLSDRFSAERPKGSFSTLEIQRTEQGDSAMYLCASSSWGLAGTGELFFGEGSRLTVL.

The CDR3 spells CASSSGTGNYEQYF. CDR3 nucleotide sequence: TGTGCCAGCAGCTCCGGGACAGGGAACTACGAGCAGTACTTC. The V and J genes are TRBV5-4 and TRBJ2-7, with TRBD1 matching 9 bases. The CDR3 sequence is 14 residues long. Germline loops: CDR1 SGHNT, CDR2 YYREEE (reference sequence). With 3 bases clipped from V and 3 bases from J, the junction kept 4 bases outside the gene matches.

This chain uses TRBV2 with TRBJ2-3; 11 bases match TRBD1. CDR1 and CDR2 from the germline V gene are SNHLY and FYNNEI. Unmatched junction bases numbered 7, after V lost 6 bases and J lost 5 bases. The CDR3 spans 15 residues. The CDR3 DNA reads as TGTGCCAGCAGCCCGGACAGGGGGCGCCTAGATACGCAGTATTTT. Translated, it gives CASSPDRGRLDTQYF.

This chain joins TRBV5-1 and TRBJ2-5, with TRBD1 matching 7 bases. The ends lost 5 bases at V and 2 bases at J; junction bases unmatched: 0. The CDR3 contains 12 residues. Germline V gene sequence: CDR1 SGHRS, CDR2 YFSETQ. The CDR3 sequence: CASRTGQETQYF. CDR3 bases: TGCGCCAGCAGGACAGGGCAAGAGACCCAGTACTTC.

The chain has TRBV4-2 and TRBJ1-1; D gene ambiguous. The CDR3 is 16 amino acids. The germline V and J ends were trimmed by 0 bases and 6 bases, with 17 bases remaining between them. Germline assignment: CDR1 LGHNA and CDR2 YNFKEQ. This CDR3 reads CASSQEWMDGYAEAFF. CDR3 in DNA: TGTGCCAGCAGCCAAGAATGGATGGATGGTTACGCTGAAGCTTTCTTT.

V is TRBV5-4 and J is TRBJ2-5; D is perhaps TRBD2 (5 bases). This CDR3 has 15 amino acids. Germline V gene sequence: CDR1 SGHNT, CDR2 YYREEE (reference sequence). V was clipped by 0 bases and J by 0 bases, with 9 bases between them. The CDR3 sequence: CASSLVVGDQETQYF. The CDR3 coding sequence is TGTGCCAGCAGCTTGGTGGTCGGGGACCAAGAGACCCAGTACTTC.

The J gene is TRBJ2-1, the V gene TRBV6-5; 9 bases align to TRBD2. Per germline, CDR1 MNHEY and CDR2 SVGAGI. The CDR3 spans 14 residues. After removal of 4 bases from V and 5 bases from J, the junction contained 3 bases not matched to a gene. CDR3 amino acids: CASSSLAGDNEQFF. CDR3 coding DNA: TGTGCCAGCAGTTCACTAGCGGGCGACAATGAGCAGTTCTTC.

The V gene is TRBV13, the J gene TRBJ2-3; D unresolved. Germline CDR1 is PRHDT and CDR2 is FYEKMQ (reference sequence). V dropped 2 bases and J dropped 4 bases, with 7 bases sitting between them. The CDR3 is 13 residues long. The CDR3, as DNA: TGTGCCAGCAGCTTACTAGAGGCAGATACGCAGTATTTT. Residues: CASSLLEADTQYF.

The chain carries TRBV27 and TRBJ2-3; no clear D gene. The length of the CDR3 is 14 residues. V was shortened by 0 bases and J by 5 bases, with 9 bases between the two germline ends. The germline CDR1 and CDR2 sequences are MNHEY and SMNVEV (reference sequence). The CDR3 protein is CASSLSHFLDTQYF. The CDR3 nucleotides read TGTGCCAGCAGTTTATCGCACTTTCTAGATACGCAGTATTTT.

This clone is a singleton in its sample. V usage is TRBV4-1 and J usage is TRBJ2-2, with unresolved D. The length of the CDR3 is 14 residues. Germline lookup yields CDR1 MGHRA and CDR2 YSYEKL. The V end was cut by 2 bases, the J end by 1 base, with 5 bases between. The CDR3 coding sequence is TGCGCCAGCAGCCAACAGAAGAACACCGGGGAGCTGTTTTTT. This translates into CASSQQKNTGELFF.

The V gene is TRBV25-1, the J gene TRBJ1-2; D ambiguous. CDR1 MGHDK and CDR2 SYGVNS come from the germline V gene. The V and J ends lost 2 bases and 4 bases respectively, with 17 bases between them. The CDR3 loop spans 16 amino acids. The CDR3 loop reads CASSEMLDEQLYGYTF. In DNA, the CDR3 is TGTGCCAGCAGTGAAATGTTGGATGAACAGCTCTATGGCTACACCTTC.

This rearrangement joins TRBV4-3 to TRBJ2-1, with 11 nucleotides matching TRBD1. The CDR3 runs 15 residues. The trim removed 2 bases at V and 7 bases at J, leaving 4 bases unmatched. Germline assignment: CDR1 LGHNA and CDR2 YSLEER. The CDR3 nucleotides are TGCGCCAGCAGCCAATTGGGACAGGGGGGGAATGAGCAGTTCTTC. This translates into CASSQLGQGGNEQFF.